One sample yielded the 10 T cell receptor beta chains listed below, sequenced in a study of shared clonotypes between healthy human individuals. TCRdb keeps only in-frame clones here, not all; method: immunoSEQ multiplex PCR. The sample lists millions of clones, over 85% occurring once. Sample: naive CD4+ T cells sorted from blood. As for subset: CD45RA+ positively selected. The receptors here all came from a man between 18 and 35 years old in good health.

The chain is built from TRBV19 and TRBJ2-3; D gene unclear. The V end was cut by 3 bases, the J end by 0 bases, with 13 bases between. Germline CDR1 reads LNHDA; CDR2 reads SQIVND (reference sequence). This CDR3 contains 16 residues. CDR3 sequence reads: CASSIGLAPSTDTQYF. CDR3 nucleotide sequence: TGTGCCAGTAGTATCGGTTTAGCTCCTAGCACAGATACGCAGTATTTT.

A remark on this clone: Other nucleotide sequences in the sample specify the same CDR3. The CDR3 DNA reads as TGTGCCTGGAGTCTCCCGCCGGATACGCAGTATTTT. Its translation: CAWSLPPDTQYF. This chain links TRBV30 with TRBJ2-3; D call uncertain. Germline values: CDR1 GTSNPN, CDR2 SVGIG (reference sequence). Trimming took off 2 bases at V and 6 bases at J, with 9 bases between the two ends. The CDR3 is 12 residues long.

The CDR3 sequence is CAWSVRSFRQNTEAFF. Here the CDR3 DNA reads TGTGCCTGGAGTGTACGGAGTTTCAGGCAGAACACTGAAGCTTTCTTT. This chain links TRBV30 with TRBJ1-1; D gene unclear. V was shortened by 0 bases and J by 1 base, with 15 bases between the two germline ends. CDR1 GTSNPN and CDR2 SVGIG come from the germline V gene (reference sequence). This CDR3 is 16 amino acids long.

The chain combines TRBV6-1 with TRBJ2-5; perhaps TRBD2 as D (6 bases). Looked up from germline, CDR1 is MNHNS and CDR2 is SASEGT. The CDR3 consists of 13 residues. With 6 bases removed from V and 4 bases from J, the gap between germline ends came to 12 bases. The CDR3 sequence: CASRSLAGETQYF. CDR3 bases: TGTGCCAGCAGGTCACTAGCCGGAGAGACCCAGTACTTC.

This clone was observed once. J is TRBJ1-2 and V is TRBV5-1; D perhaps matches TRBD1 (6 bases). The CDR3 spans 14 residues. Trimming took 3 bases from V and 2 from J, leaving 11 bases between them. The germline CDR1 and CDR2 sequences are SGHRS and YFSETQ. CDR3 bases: TGCGCCAGCAGCTCGGAAGACAGGAACTATGGCTACACCTTC. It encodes CASSSEDRNYGYTF.

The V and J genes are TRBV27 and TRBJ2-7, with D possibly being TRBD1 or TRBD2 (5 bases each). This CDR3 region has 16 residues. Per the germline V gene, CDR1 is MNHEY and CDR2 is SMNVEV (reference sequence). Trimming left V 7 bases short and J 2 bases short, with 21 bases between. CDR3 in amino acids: CASTRSGAWGPYEQYF. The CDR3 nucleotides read TGTGCCAGCACGAGAAGCGGAGCCTGGGGACCCTACGAGCAGTACTTC.

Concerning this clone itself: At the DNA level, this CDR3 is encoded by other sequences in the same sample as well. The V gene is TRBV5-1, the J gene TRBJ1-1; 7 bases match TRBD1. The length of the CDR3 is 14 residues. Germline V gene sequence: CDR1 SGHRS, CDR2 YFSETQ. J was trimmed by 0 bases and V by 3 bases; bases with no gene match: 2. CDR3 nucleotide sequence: TGCGCCAGCAGCTCAGGACAGGTGAACACTGAAGCTTTCTTT. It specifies CASSSGQVNTEAFF. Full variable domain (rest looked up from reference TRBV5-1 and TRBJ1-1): KAGVTQTPRYLIKTRGQQVTLSCSPISGHRSVSWYQQTPGQGLQFLFEYFSETQRNKGNFPGRFSGRQFSNSRSEMNVSTLELGDSALYLCASSSGQVNTEAFFGQGTRLTVV.

This chain's CDR3 is CASSFSPPEGYTF. Here the CDR3 DNA reads TGCGCCAGCAGCTTCTCTCCCCCAGAAGGCTACACCTTC. This chain connects TRBV5-1 to TRBJ1-2, with D unclear. Looked up from germline, CDR1 is SGHRS and CDR2 is YFSETQ. Deletions cut 2 bases from V and 8 bases from J, with 13 bases between. The CDR3 consists of 13 residues.

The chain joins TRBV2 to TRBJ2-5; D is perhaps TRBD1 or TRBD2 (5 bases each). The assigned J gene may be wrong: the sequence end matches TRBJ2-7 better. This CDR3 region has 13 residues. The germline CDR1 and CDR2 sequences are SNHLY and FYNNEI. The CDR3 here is CASINWDGYEQYF. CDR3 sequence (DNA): TGTGCCAGCATTAACTGGGACGGCTACGAGCAGTACTTC.

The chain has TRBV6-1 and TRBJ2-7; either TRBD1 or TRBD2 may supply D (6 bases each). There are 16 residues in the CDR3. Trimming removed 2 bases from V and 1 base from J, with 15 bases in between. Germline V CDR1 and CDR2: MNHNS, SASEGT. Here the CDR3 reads CASSEPGQGTSYEQYF. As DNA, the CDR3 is TGTGCCAGCAGTGAACCCGGGCAGGGGACTTCCTACGAGCAGTACTTC.